This T cell receptor (beta chain) is from a study of response to subunit inactivated influenza vaccine. Study-level findings and limits: The authors proposed limited new T cell recruitment per seasonal influenza vaccination.

About this clonotype itself: The antigen is undetermined.

V lost 5 bases and J lost 2, with 19 bases in between. The length of the CDR3 is 16 residues. TCRdb ran MiXCR on the RT-PCR reads and lists one entry per CDR3 protein. Here the sample spans about half a million distinct CDR3 sequences, over 9.5% being singletons. V and J are TRBV12-3 or TRBV12-4 and TRBJ2-7; D may be TRBD1 or TRBD2 (5 bases each). The source was PBMCs from blood, collected about 40 days after vaccination. The sequence came from a man in his forties or fifties who received an inactivated influenza vaccine. This CDR3 is CASSNVPGARAYEQYF. In nucleotides, the CDR3 is TGTGCCAGCAGTAACGTCCCCGGGGCGCGGGCCTACGAGCAGTACTTC.